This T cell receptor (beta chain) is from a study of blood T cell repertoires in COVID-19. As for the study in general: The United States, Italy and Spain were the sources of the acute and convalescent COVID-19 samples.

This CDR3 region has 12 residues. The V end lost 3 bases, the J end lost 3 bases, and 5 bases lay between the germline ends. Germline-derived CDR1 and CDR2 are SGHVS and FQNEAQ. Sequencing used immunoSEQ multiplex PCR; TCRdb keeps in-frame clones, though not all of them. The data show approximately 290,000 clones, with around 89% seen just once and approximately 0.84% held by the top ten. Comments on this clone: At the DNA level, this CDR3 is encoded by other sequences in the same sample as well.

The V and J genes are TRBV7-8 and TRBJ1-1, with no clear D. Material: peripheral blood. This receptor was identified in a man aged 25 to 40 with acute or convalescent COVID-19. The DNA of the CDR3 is TGTGCCAGCAGCTTCAGTGACACTGAAGCTTTCTTT. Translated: CASSFSDTEAFF.